Below are 27 T cell receptor beta chains sequenced from a single sample in a study of patients and donors after allogeneic stem cell transplantation. One entry per CDR3 protein, called by TCRdb with MiXCR from the RT-PCR reads. The table has fewer than 500,000 distinct CDR3 sequences, approximately 16% seen once. Material for sequencing was blood, either unsorted or a sorted T cell fraction (not recorded which). The receptors come from a human donor who was either an allogeneic HSCT recipient or a stem cell or donor lymphocyte infusion donor (not recorded which). It is not recorded whose cells these are; they may come from a transplant donor.

This clonotype appeared a few times. The V and J genes are TRBV10-3 and TRBJ2-7; 9 bases fit TRBD1. V lost 7 bases, J lost 2 bases, and 3 bases stayed unmatched. The CDR3 runs 13 residues. Germline loops: CDR1 ENHRY, CDR2 SYGVKD. The CDR3 here is CAIKRTGAYEQYF. The CDR3 nucleotides read TGTGCCATCAAGCGGACAGGGGCCTACGAGCAGTACTTC.

V usage is TRBV7-3 and J usage is TRBJ1-1; D is undetermined. Germline loops: CDR1 SGHTA, CDR2 FQGTGA. This CDR3 region has 14 residues. V was pared by 0 bases and J by 1 base, with 6 bases between. CDR3: CASSLTSGNTEAFF. The DNA for the CDR3 is TGTGCCAGCAGCTTAACGTCGGGGAACACTGAAGCTTTCTTT.

The J gene is TRBJ2-2, the V gene TRBV11-1, with 8 positions matching TRBD2. Germline CDR1 and CDR2: SGHAT and FQDESV (reference sequence). Trimming cost V 5 bases and J 2 bases; bases outside gene matches: 16. The length of the CDR3 is 19 residues. CDR3 in amino acids: CASSLLEHLREENTGELFF. The CDR3 region has the DNA TGTGCCAGCAGCCTGCTAGAGCACCTGCGGGAGGAAAACACCGGGGAGCTGTTTTTT.

This clonotype was counted only a few times. The chain uses TRBV29-1 and TRBJ1-1; D possibly corresponds to TRBD1 (5 bases). The CDR3 covers 16 residues. The V end lost 4 bases, the J end lost 4 bases, and 22 bases lay between the germline ends. In germline, CDR1 is SQVTM, CDR2 ANQGSEA. CDR3 loop: CSVAPRPGVLATEAFF. The CDR3 bases are TGCAGCGTTGCTCCCAGGCCGGGGGTGTTAGCCACTGAAGCTTTCTTT.

The table lists this clonotype with a few counts. This rearrangement joins TRBV29-1 to TRBJ2-1; D not resolved. Germline V CDR1 and CDR2: SQVTM, ANQGSEA. The CDR3 consists of 16 residues. V was clipped by 0 bases and J by 2 bases, with 14 bases between them. DNA of the CDR3: TGCAGCGTTGAAGACTTTCCGAGAAAGCCCTACAATGAGCAGTTCTTC. Residues: CSVEDFPRKPYNEQFF.

The V and J genes are TRBV20-1 and TRBJ2-7, with a weak D call TRBD2 (6 bases). The CDR3 totals 16 residues. The germline gives CDR1 DFQATT, CDR2 SNEGSKA (reference sequence). Trimming stripped 2 bases from V and 2 bases from J, with 19 bases between. The CDR3 protein is CSARLVGGSFPYEQYF. The CDR3 DNA is TGCAGTGCTAGACTAGTTGGGGGGTCTTTCCCCTACGAGCAGTACTTC.

The chain links TRBV5-4 to TRBJ2-5, with D possibly called TRBD1 or TRBD2 (5 bases each). Trimming pared 0 bases from V and 5 bases from J, leaving 11 bases between. Germline-derived CDR1 and CDR2 are SGHNT and YYREEE (reference sequence). There are 14 residues in the CDR3. CDR3 sequence (DNA): TGTGCCAGCAGCTTGGCGGTCAGGGAGGAGACCCAGTACTTC. This codes for CASSLAVREETQYF.

This clonotype was seen at least ten times. This chain joins TRBV20-1 and TRBJ1-1; 12 bases map to TRBD1. The germline V gene has CDR1 DFQATT and CDR2 SNEGSKA (reference sequence). There are 12 residues in the CDR3. The CDR3 region has the DNA TGCAGGGTTGGGACAGGGGGCTATGAAGCTTTCTTT. Amino acid sequence: CRVGTGGYEAFF.

The chain has TRBV25-1 and TRBJ2-1; 9 bases line up with TRBD2. With V trimmed by 3 bases and J by 3 bases, 6 bases remained unmatched. The CDR3 sequence is 16 residues long. In germline, CDR1 is MGHDK, CDR2 SYGVNS. CDR3 nucleotide sequence: TGTGCCAGCAGTGACTCGGGACTAGCTTTCTACAATGAGCAGTTCTTC. This gives the protein CASSDSGLAFYNEQFF.

This clonotype has just a few counts. V is TRBV20-1 and J is TRBJ2-3; 10 bases are a match to TRBD2. This CDR3 spans 13 amino acids. Germline V gene lookup returns CDR1 DFQATT and CDR2 SNEGSKA (reference sequence). J gave up 3 bases and V 6 bases, and 3 bases lay outside the gene matches. CDR3 nucleotide sequence: TGCAGTGCCAGGACTAGCGGTACAGATACGCAGTATTTT. Protein sequence: CSARTSGTDTQYF.

Ten or more counts support this clonotype. The V call is TRBV10-3, the J call TRBJ1-3; no firm D call. The germline V and J ends were trimmed by 3 bases and 0 bases, with 6 bases remaining between them. The CDR3 covers 14 residues. The germline V gene encodes CDR1 ENHRY and CDR2 SYGVKD. The CDR3 bases are TGTGCCATCAGTGAACAGCACTCTGGAAACACCATATATTTT. Its translation: CAISEQHSGNTIYF.

CDR3 sequence: CASKREGPETQYF. The CDR3 DNA reads TGTGCCAGCAAGCGGGAGGGTCCAGAGACCCAGTACTTC. The genes are TRBV5-6 and TRBJ2-5, with 10 bases lining up with TRBD2. With V trimmed by 6 bases and J by 4 bases, 3 bases remained unmatched. This CDR3 comprises 13 residues. The germline gives CDR1 SGHDT, CDR2 YYEEEE.

The rearrangement uses TRBV24-1 and TRBJ2-1; 9 nucleotides agree with TRBD2. The junction had 14 bases not matched to a gene; V was cut back by 9 bases and J by 12 bases. Per the germline V gene, CDR1 is KGHDR and CDR2 is SFDVKD. CDR3 length: 14 residues. This chain's CDR3 is CATGPAGGLGVQFF. The CDR3 DNA sequence: TGTGCCACCGGTCCAGCGGGAGGTTTGGGCGTGCAGTTCTTC.

There are a few counts of this clonotype. The chain carries TRBV12-3 or TRBV12-4 and TRBJ1-2; D possibly corresponds to TRBD1 (6 bases). V was clipped by 7 bases and J by 7 bases, with 16 bases between them. CDR3 length: 13 residues. CDR3 DNA sequence: TGTGCCAGCACTCCCGGGACACGGTCTGGCTACACCTTC. Its protein is CASTPGTRSGYTF.

The chain combines TRBV7-2 with TRBJ2-5; D gene ambiguous. CDR1 and CDR2 (germline): SGHTA, FQGNSA. The CDR3 extends over 13 amino acids. V gave up 5 bases and J gave up 3 bases, with 10 bases separating them. The CDR3 nucleotides are TGTGCCAGCAGCCCCGGGCCAAAAGAGACCCAGTACTTC. Protein: CASSPGPKETQYF.

V is TRBV11-2 and J is TRBJ1-1, with a weak D call TRBD1 (6 bases). The V end was cut by 5 bases, the J end by 6 bases, with 13 bases between. Germline values: CDR1 SGHAT, CDR2 FQNNGV. The CDR3 has 13 amino acids. The CDR3 reads CASSLNRVAEAFF. CDR3 in DNA: TGTGCCAGCAGCCTCAACAGGGTCGCTGAAGCTTTCTTT.

The rearrangement joins TRBV12-3 or TRBV12-4 to TRBJ2-5; D not certain. This CDR3 spans 13 amino acids. V lost 3 bases and J 5 bases, leaving 10 bases between the germline ends. This chain's CDR3 is CASSFLQFETQYF. DNA of the CDR3: TGTGCCAGCAGTTTTTTACAGTTCGAGACCCAGTACTTC.

A few counts support this clonotype. The chain couples TRBV7-9 to TRBJ1-1, with a tentative D call TRBD1 (5 bases). The CDR3 contains 15 residues. V gave up 1 base and J gave up 5 bases, with 14 bases separating them. The V gene's germline CDR1 is SEHNR and CDR2 FQNEAQ (reference sequence). The CDR3 DNA follows: TGTGCCAGCAGCTTAGACGGGGGAGTGGGGACTGAAGCTTTCTTT. Amino acid sequence: CASSLDGGVGTEAFF.

This clonotype was counted between two and nine times. The V gene is TRBV25-1, the J gene TRBJ2-5, with TRBD1 as a possible D gene (6 bases). From germline, CDR1 is MGHDK and CDR2 SYGVNS. The CDR3 has 15 residues. Trimming removed 4 bases at V and 0 bases at J, with 12 bases between. DNA of the CDR3: TGTGCCAGCAGTGCTCTCAGGGGAAACCAAGAGACCCAGTACTTC. Translating it yields CASSALRGNQETQYF.

In this sample, this clonotype turned up many times. The chain has TRBV12-3 or TRBV12-4 and TRBJ1-2, with D uncertain. This CDR3 has 12 residues. V was cut by 6 bases and J by 4 bases, with 9 bases left in between. Written as DNA, the CDR3 is TGTGCCAGCAGCAGGTACCGCTATGGCTACACCTTC. Translated: CASSRYRYGYTF.

The rearrangement joins TRBV29-1 to TRBJ1-3; D perhaps matches TRBD1 (5 bases). Germline CDR1 is SQVTM and CDR2 is ANQGSEA. This CDR3 is built from 12 residues. Trimming pared 1 base from V and 5 bases from J, leaving 6 bases between. CDR3: CSVEGGRNTIYF. The CDR3 DNA is TGCAGCGTTGAAGGGGGCAGAAACACCATATATTTT.

This clonotype appeared a few times. The chain has TRBV12-3 or TRBV12-4 and TRBJ2-5, with a possible D match to TRBD2 (5 bases). The CDR3 runs to 13 residues. Trimming took 6 bases from V and 10 from J, leaving 18 bases between them. The chain's CDR3 is CASSPDPRGSQYF. The CDR3, as DNA: TGTGCCAGCAGCCCCGACCCCCGGGGTAGCCAGTACTTC.

This clonotype came up many times. The J gene is TRBJ2-1, the V gene TRBV7-6; the match to TRBD1 covers 7 bases. V lost 1 base, J lost 4 bases, and 7 bases stayed unmatched. CDR1 is SGHVS, CDR2 FNYEAQ, per germline. The CDR3 length is 16 residues. The CDR3 DNA reads as TGTGCCAGCAGCTTAGTACCCCTACAGGGGTACAATGAGCAGTTCTTC. It encodes CASSLVPLQGYNEQFF.

The chain combines TRBV7-3 with TRBJ2-2; 7 nucleotides match TRBD2. V lost 5 bases, J lost 7 bases, and 7 bases stayed unmatched. Germline V lookup: CDR1 SGHTA, CDR2 FQGTGA. The CDR3 length is 14 residues. The CDR3, as DNA: TGTGCCAGCAGCCCGAGACTAGCCGGCGGGGAGCTGTTTTTT. Translated: CASSPRLAGGELFF.

This clonotype was counted only a few times. J is TRBJ2-7 and V is TRBV29-1; 7 nucleotides match TRBD1. The CDR3 sequence is 13 residues long. Per the germline V gene, CDR1 is SQVTM and CDR2 is ANQGSEA. Losses at the gene ends were 4 bases for V and 2 bases for J; bases not matched to a gene: 5. The CDR3 region is CSVGTGSTYEQYF. In DNA form, the CDR3 reads TGCAGCGTTGGGACAGGATCGACCTACGAGCAGTACTTC.

This clonotype was observed a handful of times. The rearrangement joins TRBV29-1 to TRBJ2-4; 13 positions match TRBD2. Germline assignment: CDR1 SQVTM and CDR2 ANQGSEA. With V trimmed by 7 bases and J by 1 base, 4 bases remained unmatched. CDR3 length equals 15 residues. The CDR3 loop reads CSARTSGGAKNIQYF. The DNA of the CDR3 is TGCAGCGCAAGGACTAGCGGGGGTGCCAAAAACATTCAGTACTTC.

The chain has TRBV9 and TRBJ2-7, with D possibly TRBD1 on 6 matching bases. From germline, CDR1 is SGDLS and CDR2 YYNGEE. The CDR3 loop spans 13 amino acids. With 3 bases removed from V and 6 bases from J, the gap between germline ends came to 13 bases. The CDR3 DNA sequence: TGTGCCAGCAGCGCCAAAGTAGGGGGCGAGCAGTACTTC. Translated: CASSAKVGGEQYF.